Listed below are T cell receptor beta chains from one sample, sequenced in a study of vaccination and CD4 T cells after COVID-19. TCRdb re-analysed the PCR reads in MiXCR, keeping a single row per CDR3 protein. The profile shows roughly 12,000 distinct CDR3 sequences, 61% of them singletons. What these receptors recognize is not known. Sample: CD4+ T cells from blood, cultured in vitro. The receptors were sampled from a human donor who had recovered from COVID-19. Each CDR3 is given with its conserved first and last residue. The D gene is left open where the match is weak. Size is omitted from some rows. Given values are once, few, many or a class for expanded clones.

j_call: TRBJ2-5
clone_size: NA
v_call: TRBV6-5
d_call: NA
cdr3_aa: CASSSFGGRQETQYF
cdr3_nt: TGTGCCAGCAGTTCCTTCGGGGGGCGCCAAGAGACCCAGTACTTC

j_call: TRBJ1-3
clone_size: NA
v_call: TRBV28
d_call: NA
cdr3_aa: CASTPPGRHSGNTIYF
cdr3_nt: TGTGCCAGCACCCCACCGGGAAGGCACTCTGGAAACACCATATATTTT

j_call: TRBJ2-7
clone_size: NA
v_call: TRBV21-1
d_call: NA
cdr3_aa: CASSKDAEGVGAYEQYF
cdr3_nt: TGTGCCAGCAGCAAAGACGCCGAGGGAGTGGGGGCCTACGAGCAGTACTTC

j_call: TRBJ2-5
clone_size: NA
v_call: TRBV20-1
d_call: TRBD1
cdr3_aa: CSASTGVQETQYF
cdr3_nt: TGCAGTGCTTCGACAGGGGTGCAGGAGACCCAGTACTTC

j_call: TRBJ2-1
clone_size: NA
v_call: TRBV7-2
d_call: TRBD2
cdr3_aa: CASSLMLGLAYNEQFF
cdr3_nt: TGTGCCAGCAGCTTAATGCTGGGACTAGCCTACAATGAGCAGTTCTTC

j_call: TRBJ1-2
clone_size: few
v_call: TRBV28
d_call: NA
cdr3_aa: CASSYQGYGYTF
cdr3_nt: TGTGCCAGCAGTTACCAGGGGTACGGCTACACCTTC

j_call: TRBJ2-3
clone_size: NA
v_call: TRBV20-1
d_call: TRBD2
cdr3_aa: CSARASGGTDTQYF
cdr3_nt: TGCAGTGCTAGAGCCAGCGGGGGCACAGATACGCAGTATTTT

j_call: TRBJ1-1
clone_size: NA
v_call: TRBV5-6
d_call: NA
cdr3_aa: CASSRQDYGNTEAFF
cdr3_nt: TGTGCCAGCAGCCGACAGGACTACGGGAACACTGAAGCTTTCTTT

j_call: TRBJ2-1
clone_size: NA
v_call: TRBV6-1
d_call: NA
cdr3_aa: CAISERLYEQFF
cdr3_nt: TGTGCCATCAGTGAACGGCTATATGAGCAGTTCTTC

j_call: TRBJ1-2
clone_size: NA
v_call: TRBV9
d_call: NA
cdr3_aa: CASSVGNRADYGYTF
cdr3_nt: TGTGCCAGCAGCGTAGGGAACAGGGCAGACTATGGCTACACCTTC

j_call: TRBJ2-3
clone_size: NA
v_call: TRBV20-1
d_call: NA
cdr3_aa: CSARDRNQRVTDTQYF
cdr3_nt: TGCAGTGCTAGAGATCGCAATCAGCGGGTCACAGATACGCAGTATTTT

j_call: TRBJ2-3
clone_size: NA
v_call: TRBV19
d_call: NA
cdr3_aa: CATKGMGSTDTQYF
cdr3_nt: TGTGCCACCAAAGGTATGGGGAGCACAGATACGCAGTATTTT

j_call: TRBJ1-6
clone_size: NA
v_call: TRBV6-5
d_call: TRBD1
cdr3_aa: CASSSGKTGDNNSPLHF
cdr3_nt: TGTGCCAGCAGTTCCGGCAAGACAGGGGATAATAATTCACCCCTCCACTTT

j_call: TRBJ2-2
clone_size: NA
v_call: TRBV5-1
d_call: TRBD2
cdr3_aa: CASQYLAGGTGELFF
cdr3_nt: TGCGCCAGCCAGTACCTAGCGGGAGGCACCGGGGAGCTGTTTTTT

j_call: TRBJ1-5
clone_size: NA
v_call: TRBV5-4
d_call: NA
cdr3_aa: CASSRAGQPQHF
cdr3_nt: TGTGCCAGCAGTAGGGCGGGTCAGCCCCAGCATTTT

j_call: TRBJ2-5
clone_size: NA
v_call: TRBV7-2
d_call: NA
cdr3_aa: CASSPGQQETQYF
cdr3_nt: TGTGCCAGCAGCCCCGGACAGCAAGAGACCCAGTACTTC

j_call: TRBJ1-1
clone_size: NA
v_call: TRBV20-1
d_call: NA
cdr3_aa: CSAITPAHATGEAFF
cdr3_nt: TGCAGTGCTATTACTCCGGCCCACGCCACTGGGGAAGCTTTCTTT

j_call: TRBJ2-1
clone_size: NA
v_call: TRBV20-1
d_call: NA
cdr3_aa: CSARDAVIKQFF
cdr3_nt: TGCAGTGCTAGAGATGCCGTGATAAAGCAGTTCTTC

j_call: TRBJ2-5
clone_size: NA
v_call: TRBV20-1
d_call: TRBD2
cdr3_aa: CSARLAGRGGETQYF
cdr3_nt: TGCAGTGCTAGACTAGCGGGACGCGGAGGGGAGACCCAGTACTTC

j_call: TRBJ2-7
clone_size: NA
v_call: TRBV7-2
d_call: TRBD2
cdr3_aa: CASSLETSGSPFEQYF
cdr3_nt: TGTGCCAGCAGCCTTGAGACTAGCGGGAGTCCCTTCGAGCAGTACTTC

j_call: TRBJ1-4
clone_size: NA
v_call: TRBV20-1
d_call: TRBD1
cdr3_aa: CSARPPTGSNEKLFF
cdr3_nt: TGCAGTGCTAGACCCCCGACAGGGTCTAATGAAAAACTGTTTTTT

j_call: TRBJ2-7
clone_size: few
v_call: TRBV19
d_call: TRBD2
cdr3_aa: CASKTSGSSYEQYF
cdr3_nt: TGTGCCAGTAAGACTAGCGGGAGCTCCTACGAGCAGTACTTC

j_call: TRBJ2-1
clone_size: NA
v_call: TRBV20-1
d_call: TRBD2
cdr3_aa: CSAPSGTSGREQFF
cdr3_nt: TGCAGTGCTCCCTCCGGGACTAGCGGGAGGGAGCAGTTCTTC

j_call: TRBJ2-5
clone_size: NA
v_call: TRBV28
d_call: NA
cdr3_aa: CASRKGGKETQYF
cdr3_nt: TGTGCCAGCAGGAAAGGGGGAAAAGAGACCCAGTACTTC

j_call: TRBJ1-2
clone_size: NA
v_call: TRBV4-1
d_call: NA
cdr3_aa: CASSQETARERHYGYTF
cdr3_nt: TGCGCCAGCAGCCAAGAGACCGCCCGTGAGAGACACTATGGCTACACCTTC

j_call: TRBJ2-3
clone_size: NA
v_call: TRBV20-1
d_call: NA
cdr3_aa: CSASHQSGNIRTDTQYF
cdr3_nt: TGCAGTGCTAGTCACCAATCCGGGAACATTCGCACAGATACGCAGTATTTT

j_call: TRBJ1-6
clone_size: few
v_call: TRBV7-9
d_call: TRBD1
cdr3_aa: CASSLGETGREINSPLHF
cdr3_nt: TGTGCCAGCAGCTTAGGGGAGACAGGGCGCGAAATTAATTCACCCCTCCACTTT

j_call: TRBJ2-7
clone_size: NA
v_call: TRBV7-5
d_call: NA
cdr3_aa: CISVSEAFWPGEFYEQYF
cdr3_nt: NA

j_call: TRBJ2-6
clone_size: once
v_call: TRBV21-1
d_call: NA
cdr3_aa: CASSNGGNLSGANVLTF
cdr3_nt: TGTGCCAGCAGCAACGGGGGGAATCTCTCTGGGGCCAACGTCCTGACTTTC

j_call: TRBJ2-3
clone_size: NA
v_call: TRBV6-2/TRBV6-3
d_call: TRBD2
cdr3_aa: CASSYSLAGADTQYF
cdr3_nt: TGTGCCAGCAGTTACTCGCTAGCGGGAGCAGATACGCAGTATTTT

j_call: TRBJ1-4
clone_size: few
v_call: TRBV11-2
d_call: NA
cdr3_aa: CASSLGTGLNEKLFF
cdr3_nt: TGTGCCAGCAGCTTAGGGACGGGACTCAATGAAAAACTGTTTTTT

j_call: TRBJ2-7
clone_size: once
v_call: TRBV20-1
d_call: NA
cdr3_aa: CSARPAAYEQYF
cdr3_nt: TGCAGTGCTAGACCCGCGGCCTACGAGCAGTACTTC

j_call: TRBJ2-2
clone_size: NA
v_call: TRBV18
d_call: TRBD1
cdr3_aa: CASSRGQATGELFF
cdr3_nt: TGTGCCAGCTCACGTGGACAGGCCACCGGGGAGCTGTTTTTT

j_call: TRBJ1-6
clone_size: NA
v_call: TRBV2
d_call: TRBD1
cdr3_aa: CASGTGALGAPLHF
cdr3_nt: TGTGCCAGCGGAACAGGGGCTTTAGGGGCACCCCTCCACTTT

j_call: TRBJ1-1
clone_size: NA
v_call: TRBV5-1
d_call: NA
cdr3_aa: CASSPSGSNTEAFF
cdr3_nt: TGCGCCAGCAGTCCTTCAGGCTCGAACACTGAAGCTTTCTTT

j_call: TRBJ1-1
clone_size: NA
v_call: TRBV7-6
d_call: NA
cdr3_aa: CASSPDGQPNTEAFF
cdr3_nt: TGTGCCAGCAGCCCCGATGGGCAGCCGAACACTGAAGCTTTCTTT

j_call: TRBJ1-1
clone_size: once
v_call: TRBV6-5
d_call: TRBD1
cdr3_aa: CASSLRQGAGLSTEAFF
cdr3_nt: TGTGCCAGCAGTTTAAGACAGGGGGCGGGCTTGAGCACTGAAGCTTTCTTT

j_call: TRBJ1-5
clone_size: NA
v_call: TRBV12-3/TRBV12-4
d_call: NA
cdr3_aa: CASRLGSVDFQPQHF
cdr3_nt: TGTGCCAGCAGGTTAGGATCGGTCGACTTCCAGCCCCAGCATTTT

j_call: TRBJ1-2
clone_size: NA
v_call: TRBV7-2
d_call: TRBD1
cdr3_aa: CASGDRGRVNGYTF
cdr3_nt: TGTGCCAGCGGGGACAGGGGGCGCGTTAATGGCTACACCTTC

j_call: TRBJ2-1
clone_size: NA
v_call: TRBV6-1
d_call: TRBD2
cdr3_aa: CASRRTSGSDEQFF
cdr3_nt: TGTGCCAGCAGACGGACTAGCGGGAGCGATGAGCAGTTCTTC

j_call: TRBJ2-2
clone_size: NA
v_call: TRBV20-1
d_call: NA
cdr3_aa: CSARFSTTNTGELFF
cdr3_nt: TGCAGTGCTAGATTCTCGACAACGAACACCGGGGAGCTGTTTTTT

j_call: TRBJ2-3
clone_size: NA
v_call: TRBV19
d_call: NA
cdr3_aa: CASRQSTDTQYF
cdr3_nt: TGTGCCAGTAGACAGAGCACAGATACGCAGTATTTT

j_call: TRBJ1-2
clone_size: NA
v_call: TRBV19
d_call: NA
cdr3_aa: CASSPRGNYGYTF
cdr3_nt: TGTGCCAGTAGTCCCAGGGGAAACTATGGCTACACCTTC